These T cell receptor beta chains were read from a single sample in a study of cytomegalovirus exposure and HLA in healthy donors. Assay: immunoSEQ multiplex PCR; the TCRdb copy retains only in-frame clones and omits some. The profile covers about 110,000 clones, with less than 85% appearing a single time and about 2.5% taken by the ten largest. The sequenced sample was PBMCs. The receptors come from a man aged 18 to 29 in good health and CMV-seronegative. Each CDR3 is given with its conserved first and last residue. The D gene is left open where the match is weak. Rows may omit the clone size; those that give it use once, few, many or a size class.

V: TRBV19; J: TRBJ2-5; D: -; size: -; DNA: TGTGCCACCCAGGACAGGGAGGGGCCACCCGGGACCCAGTACTTC; CDR3: CATQDREGPPGTQYF
V: TRBV9; J: TRBJ1-5; D: -; size: -; DNA: TGTGCCAGCAGCGTAGGGGCAGGGGTTTTGGATTACCAGCATTTT; CDR3: CASSVGAGVLDYQHF
V: TRBV4-2; J: TRBJ2-1; D: TRBD2; size: -; DNA: TGTGCCAGCAGCCAAGGCCGACTAGCGGGGGGGCCCCACAATGAGCAGTTCTTC; CDR3: CASSQGRLAGGPHNEQFF
V: TRBV9; J: TRBJ2-3; D: -; size: -; DNA: TGTGCCAGCAGCGTCTGGGGGGGCGGTGATACGCAGTATTTT; CDR3: CASSVWGGGDTQYF
V: TRBV15; J: TRBJ2-5; D: TRBD1; size: -; DNA: TGTGCCACCAGCATCAGGACAGGGTCAGAGACCCAGTACTTC; CDR3: CATSIRTGSETQYF
V: TRBV14; J: TRBJ1-4; D: -; size: -; DNA: TGTGCCAGCAGCCAACGATACAGGGAAAAACTGTTTTTT; CDR3: CASSQRYREKLFF
V: TRBV19; J: TRBJ2-2; D: -; size: -; DNA: TGTGCCAGTAGTATCGGTCTAAACACCGGGGAGCTGTTTTTT; CDR3: CASSIGLNTGELFF
V: TRBV15; J: TRBJ1-4; D: -; size: -; DNA: TGTGCCACCCGCCCGGCAACTAATGAAAAACTGTTTTTT; CDR3: CATRPATNEKLFF
V: TRBV7-9; J: TRBJ2-1; D: -; size: -; DNA: TGTGCCAGCAGCTTCCCGTACAATGAGCAGTTCTTC; CDR3: CASSFPYNEQFF
V: TRBV5-1; J: TRBJ1-1; D: -; size: -; DNA: TGCGCCAGCAGCTTGGAGGTGGGGGGTCCGGGTGAAGCTTTCTTT; CDR3: CASSLEVGGPGEAFF
V: TRBV7-2; J: TRBJ1-4; D: TRBD1; size: few; DNA: TGTGCCAGCAGCGGTCAGACAGGGCCGAATGAAAAACTGTTTTTT; CDR3: CASSGQTGPNEKLFF
V: TRBV5-1; J: TRBJ1-4; D: TRBD1; size: -; DNA: TGCGCCAGCAGCGTTTCCGGGACAGCTGATGAAAAACTGTTTTTT; CDR3: CASSVSGTADEKLFF
V: TRBV4-2; J: TRBJ2-3; D: -; size: many; DNA: TGTGCCAGCAGCCAAGGAGGAGGGGGGGCTGTAGATACGCAGTATTTT; CDR3: CASSQGGGGAVDTQYF
V: TRBV6-1; J: TRBJ1-5; D: TRBD1; size: -; DNA: TGTGCCAGCAGTGACTGGACAGGGATGGATAGCAATCAGCCCCAGCATTTT; CDR3: CASSDWTGMDSNQPQHF
V: TRBV19; J: TRBJ2-3; D: -; size: -; DNA: TGTGCCAGTAGTCCCGACCGACGGAGGTGGGGCACAGATACGCAGTATTTT; CDR3: CASSPDRRRWGTDTQYF
V: TRBV5-1; J: TRBJ1-6; D: -; size: once; DNA: TGCGCCAGCAGCTCGGAGGGGGGGGAGTCACCCCTCCACTTT; CDR3: CASSSEGGESPLHF
V: TRBV2; J: TRBJ1-1; D: -; size: -; DNA: TGTGCCAGCAGTGAATCGGAGTTCAGGGTCCCTGGAGCTTTCTTT; CDR3: CASSESEFRVPGAFF
V: TRBV4-1; J: TRBJ1-4; D: TRBD1; size: few; DNA: TGCGCCAGCAGCCTGGGACAGGGTGCGGGAGAAAAACTGTTTTTT; CDR3: CASSLGQGAGEKLFF
V: TRBV7-6; J: TRBJ2-1; D: TRBD2; size: -; DNA: TGTGCCAGCAGCCGATGGACTAGCGGGGGTATTTACAATGAGCAGTTCTTC; CDR3: CASSRWTSGGIYNEQFF
V: TRBV27; J: TRBJ2-2; D: -; size: -; DNA: TGTGCCAGCAGTTTATTCCCGGGGACGAACACCGGGGAGCTGTTTTTT; CDR3: CASSLFPGTNTGELFF
V: TRBV5-1; J: TRBJ1-4; D: TRBD1; size: -; DNA: TGCGCCAGCAGCCTGGGACAGGGAGCCGAAAAACTGTTTTTT; CDR3: CASSLGQGAEKLFF
V: TRBV7-2; J: TRBJ1-1; D: TRBD1; size: few; DNA: TGTGCCAGCAGCTTAGACAGGGGGACTGAAGCTTTCTTT; CDR3: CASSLDRGTEAFF
V: TRBV6-6; J: TRBJ1-6; D: TRBD1; size: -; DNA: TGTGCCAGCATTAACGACAGGGGTAATTCACCCCTCCACTTT; CDR3: CASINDRGNSPLHF
V: TRBV4-1; J: TRBJ2-7; D: TRBD1; size: -; DNA: TGCGCCAGCAGCCAGGGACAGCGCACCTACGAGCAGTACTTC; CDR3: CASSQGQRTYEQYF
V: TRBV6-4; J: TRBJ2-3; D: TRBD1; size: -; DNA: TGTGCCAGCAGTGACGCGGGACAGGGTACAGATACGCAGTATTTT; CDR3: CASSDAGQGTDTQYF